Included here is one T cell receptor (beta chain) sequence, with context. This sample was included in a study of blood T cell repertoires in COVID-19. Whole-study context: Both acute and convalescent COVID-19 samples were obtained from the United States, Italy and Spain.

CDR3 length equals 13 residues. The germline CDR1 and CDR2 sequences are LNHDA and SQIVND (reference sequence). V trimming: 6 bases; J trimming: 10 bases; junction bases outside the gene matches: 9. Assignments of participants to cohorts depended upon their own reported clinical history. Donors in Cohort 3 counted as recovered after two negative PCRs, clearance, or symptom resolution. Study processing details: Counts of nucleated cells, estimated from reference gene primer amplification, were obtained. Libraries were prepared by immunoSEQ multiplex PCR; TCRdb keeps only in-frame clonotypes and omits some of them. Clone size and V and J calls were adopted from that table, with D and trimming inferred from the DNA. Of some 200,000 clones listed, 75% to 90% are singletons.

The chain links TRBV19 to TRBJ1-5, with 7 bases lining up with TRBD1. The source material was PBMCs or T cells enriched from blood (not recorded which). The sequence was obtained from a woman between 18 and 29 years old who had recovered from COVID-19. Written as DNA, the CDR3 is TGTGCCAGTAGGAGGGACAGTCTCCTTCCCCAGCATTTT. This gives the protein CASRRDSLLPQHF.